Presented here are 25 T cell receptor beta chains from one specimen sequenced in a study of shared clonotypes between healthy human individuals. CD45RO-negative, CCR7-positively selected cells formed the naive CD8 fraction, excluding terminally differentiated effector memory CD45RA+ cells. Assay used: immunoSEQ multiplex PCR; TCRdb lists only in-frame clones, some missing. The repertoire has roughly 2 million clones, 85% to 95% of them found once; the top ten carry 0.85% to 1.3%. The sample taken for sequencing was naive CD8+ T cells sorted from blood. All receptors come from a young man in good health.

V gene TRBV27 combines with J gene TRBJ2-7; 8 positions match TRBD2. Per the germline V gene, CDR1 is MNHEY and CDR2 is SMNVEV (reference sequence). Trimming took 2 bases from V and 0 from J; bases not matched to a gene: 6. The CDR3 covers 16 residues. The CDR3 spells CASSLRTGGHSYEQYF. In nucleotides, the CDR3 is TGTGCCAGCAGTTTACGGACGGGAGGGCACTCCTACGAGCAGTACTTC.

About this clone: The sample has other DNA sequences that encode this CDR3 too. This chain joins TRBV19 and TRBJ2-7, with D hard to call. Trimming stripped 5 bases from V and 4 bases from J, with 12 bases between. The CDR3 length is 13 residues. Per the germline V gene, CDR1 is LNHDA and CDR2 is SQIVND (reference sequence). This CDR3 reads CASSPSGSYEQYF. In nucleotides, the CDR3 is TGTGCCAGTAGTCCTTCTGGGTCATACGAGCAGTACTTC.

This sequence joins TRBV5-6 and TRBJ2-3, with D possibly TRBD2 on 6 matching bases. V was trimmed by 0 bases and J by 5 bases, leaving 13 bases between them. The CDR3 is 15 amino acids. CDR1 is SGHDT and CDR2 is YYEEEE in the germline V gene. This CDR3 is CASSLEAGIIDTQYF. The CDR3 nucleotides are TGTGCCAGCAGCTTGGAGGCGGGGATAATAGATACGCAGTATTTT.

This chain links TRBV30 with TRBJ2-3; 8 bases align to TRBD2. This CDR3 has 14 amino acids. With V trimmed by 3 bases and J by 4 bases, 6 bases remained unmatched. The germline gives CDR1 GTSNPN, CDR2 SVGIG (reference sequence). In DNA, the CDR3 is TGTGCCTGGAGCCAGCGGGGGAAATCAGATACGCAGTATTTT. Protein sequence: CAWSQRGKSDTQYF.

The chain is built from TRBV5-5 and TRBJ2-7; 10 nucleotides line up with TRBD1. CDR1 and CDR2 (germline): SGHKS, YYEKEE (reference sequence). This CDR3 region has 16 residues. V lost 4 bases and J lost 4; bases outside the gene matches: 11. The CDR3 coding sequence is TGTGCCAGCAGCCCTAACCAAGGACAGGGGGTTTACGAGCAGTACTTC. This translates into CASSPNQGQGVYEQYF.

This rearrangement joins TRBV6-5 to TRBJ2-2; D is unresolved. Germline CDR1 is MNHEY and CDR2 is SVGAGI. The V end was cut by 0 bases, the J end by 2 bases, with 7 bases between. The CDR3 extends over 15 amino acids. CDR3 in amino acids: CASSYSIPNTGELFF. The CDR3 DNA reads as TGTGCCAGCAGTTACTCGATCCCTAACACCGGGGAGCTGTTTTTT.

This chain links TRBV4-2 with TRBJ1-1; 8 bases agree with TRBD1. V trimming: 4 bases; J trimming: 1 base; junction bases outside the gene matches: 2. The CDR3 contains 14 residues. CDR1 and CDR2 (germline): LGHNA, YNFKEQ. DNA for the CDR3: TGTGCCAGCAGCCCAGGGACAGGGAACACTGAAGCTTTCTTT. Translation: CASSPGTGNTEAFF.

This chain links TRBV4-3 with TRBJ2-3; 11 bases fit TRBD1. CDR3 length: 16 amino acids. Germline trimming cut 0 bases from V and 6 bases from J; bases unmatched to any gene: 5. Looked up from germline, CDR1 is LGHNA and CDR2 is YSLEER. The CDR3 spells CASSQDGQGAQDTQYF. CDR3 bases: TGCGCCAGCAGCCAAGATGGACAGGGGGCGCAGGATACGCAGTATTTT.

This sequence joins TRBV9 and TRBJ2-2; D remains unclear. V was shortened by 4 bases and J by 7 bases, with 8 bases between the two germline ends. This CDR3 contains 12 residues. CDR1 is SGDLS, CDR2 YYNGEE, per germline. The CDR3 DNA reads as TGTGCCAGCAGCCTAATTAGCGGGGAGCTGTTTTTT. Amino acid sequence: CASSLISGELFF.

The chain recombines TRBV28 with TRBJ2-7, with D possibly matching TRBD1 (5 bases). The V end lost 2 bases, the J end lost 7 bases, and 18 bases lay between the germline ends. Germline-derived CDR1 and CDR2 are MDHEN and SYDVKM. This CDR3 is built from 15 residues. In nucleotides, the CDR3 is TGTGCCAGCAGTTTAGGGGCACCCTCTGCTTTTGAGCAGTACTTC. As protein: CASSLGAPSAFEQYF.

This clone was detected only once. The chain uses TRBV6-5 and TRBJ1-1, with D unresolved. V lost 6 bases and J 10 bases, leaving 18 bases between the germline ends. The V gene's germline CDR1 is MNHEY and CDR2 SVGAGI. This CDR3 is 13 amino acids long. CDR3 residues: CASREVAALPAFF. CDR3 nucleotide sequence: TGTGCCAGCAGAGAGGTTGCAGCTTTACCAGCTTTCTTT.

The rearrangement uses TRBV30 and TRBJ2-7, with D tentatively TRBD2 (5 bases). V lost 1 base to trimming and J lost 3 bases, with 16 bases between them. Germline CDR1 and CDR2: GTSNPN and SVGIG (reference sequence). The CDR3 consists of 15 residues. Here the CDR3 DNA reads TGTGCCTGGAGTGCTAGGCCTGAAGGACTCTACGAGCAGTACTTC. This encodes CAWSARPEGLYEQYF.

The chain links TRBV2 to TRBJ2-7, with D possibly being TRBD2 (6 bases). Looked up from germline, CDR1 is SNHLY and CDR2 is FYNNEI. The ends were cut back, 3 bases at V and 11 bases at J, with 17 bases in the middle. There are 13 residues in the CDR3. The CDR3 is CASSEAGYETEYF. CDR3 nucleotide sequence: TGTGCCAGCAGTGAGGCGGGATATGAGACCGAGTACTTC.

The CDR3 reads CASYYSSNTEAFF. In nucleotides, the CDR3 is TGTGCCAGCTACTATAGCAGTAACACTGAAGCTTTCTTT. The V gene is TRBV13, the J gene TRBJ1-1; D is undetermined. Germline CDR1 PRHDT, CDR2 FYEKMQ (reference sequence). V lost 8 bases, J lost 2 bases, and 12 bases lay in between. The CDR3 has 13 amino acids.

The chain employs TRBV2 and TRBJ2-1, with 9 bases fitting TRBD1. In germline, CDR1 is SNHLY, CDR2 FYNNEI. The CDR3 is 15 amino acids. The J segment lost 6 bases and the V segment lost 7 bases, leaving 10 bases of the junction unmatched. CDR3 in amino acids: CASKQGTGSRNEQFF. CDR3 DNA sequence: TGTGCCAGCAAACAAGGGACAGGGAGTCGCAATGAGCAGTTCTTC.

V usage is TRBV7-2 and J usage is TRBJ1-2; TRBD1 matches 9 bases. The CDR3 spans 15 residues. The V gene's germline CDR1 is SGHTA and CDR2 FQGNSA. V trimming: 5 bases; J trimming: 2 bases; junction bases outside the gene matches: 6. The CDR3 DNA follows: TGTGCCAGCAGCCCTGGACAGGGGCCCAACTATGGCTACACCTTC. Translation gives CASSPGQGPNYGYTF.

J is TRBJ2-7 and V is TRBV11-2; 10 positions match TRBD2. Germline CDR1 SGHAT, CDR2 FQNNGV. CDR3 size: 15 residues. V lost 6 bases and J lost 3; bases outside the gene matches: 8. The CDR3 sequence is CASRWTSGGNYEQYF. The CDR3 bases are TGTGCCAGCAGATGGACTAGCGGCGGGAACTACGAGCAGTACTTC.

The chain has TRBV5-1 and TRBJ1-2, with 10 nucleotides matching TRBD1. Per germline, CDR1 SGHRS and CDR2 YFSETQ. The CDR3 extends over 17 amino acids. V shed 4 bases and J 0 bases; nucleotides not matched to a gene: 9. CDR3 nucleotides: TGCGCCAGCAGCCCAGGGACAGGGGCGGAAGCTAACTATGGCTACACCTTC. This encodes CASSPGTGAEANYGYTF.

The CDR3 nucleotides read TGTGCCAGTAGTACTGTGGAGACCCAGTACTTC. Protein sequence: CASSTVETQYF. The chain is built from TRBV19 and TRBJ2-5; the D is unclear. The V and J ends lost 4 bases and 5 bases respectively, with 5 bases between them. Germline loops: CDR1 LNHDA, CDR2 SQIVND (reference sequence). The CDR3 runs 11 residues.

The rearrangement links TRBV4-3 to TRBJ2-7, with a possible D match to TRBD2 (6 bases). This CDR3 contains 16 residues. From germline, CDR1 is LGHNA and CDR2 YSLEER. The V gene lost 0 bases and the J gene lost 6 bases, with 18 bases spanning the gap. The CDR3 sequence: CASSQDSGTGAVEQYF. CDR3 nucleotide sequence: TGCGCCAGCAGCCAAGATTCCGGGACGGGAGCGGTCGAGCAGTACTTC.

This chain joins TRBV28 and TRBJ2-7; D perhaps matches TRBD2 (5 bases). Trimming shortened V by 2 bases and J by 2 bases, and 16 bases separated the two germline ends. CDR1 and CDR2 from the germline V gene are MDHEN and SYDVKM. The CDR3 sequence is 16 residues long. The chain's CDR3 is CASSLVGEGAAYEQYF. CDR3 nucleotide sequence: TGTGCCAGCAGTTTAGTGGGTGAGGGTGCCGCCTACGAGCAGTACTTC. Together with reference TRBV28 and TRBJ2-7, the CDR3 gives the full variable domain: DVKVTQSSRYLVKRTGEKVFLECVQDMDHENMFWYRQDPGLGLRLIYFSYDVKMKEKGDIPEGYSVSREKKERFSLILESASTNQTSMYLCASSLVGEGAAYEQYFGPGTRLTVT.

The V gene is TRBV5-1, the J gene TRBJ1-1, with D possibly being TRBD1 (6 bases). This CDR3 contains 15 residues. Germline values: CDR1 SGHRS, CDR2 YFSETQ. V lost 4 bases to trimming and J lost 1 base, with 14 bases between them. The CDR3 DNA sequence: TGCGCCAGCAGCGAAATACAGGGTTCGAACACTGAAGCTTTCTTT. This gives the protein CASSEIQGSNTEAFF.

The genes are TRBV4-2 and TRBJ2-7; a weak D match, TRBD1 (5 bases). This CDR3 is built from 17 residues. The V and J ends lost 1 base and 6 bases respectively, with 22 bases between them. The germline V gene encodes CDR1 LGHNA and CDR2 YNFKEQ. This CDR3 is CASSQGAEGPGRLEQYF. In nucleotides, the CDR3 is TGTGCCAGCAGCCAAGGGGCAGAAGGCCCAGGGCGGCTCGAGCAGTACTTC.

The chain joins TRBV9 to TRBJ1-1, with D unclear. CDR1 is SGDLS, CDR2 YYNGEE, per germline. Trimming removed 3 bases at V and 5 bases at J, with 11 bases between. CDR3 length equals 13 residues. As DNA, the CDR3 is TGTGCCAGCAGCGCCTCCCCGGGGACTGAAGCTTTCTTT. This sequence encodes CASSASPGTEAFF.

Details on this clone: This same CDR3 is encoded by further DNA sequences in the sample. J is TRBJ2-7 and V is TRBV9; D assignment may be TRBD1 or TRBD2 (5 bases each). Trimming removed 0 bases at V and 0 bases at J, with 10 bases between. Per germline, CDR1 SGDLS and CDR2 YYNGEE. CDR3 length: 15 amino acids. The DNA for the CDR3 is TGTGCCAGCAGCGTAGCGCCAGGGAGCTCCTACGAGCAGTACTTC. Protein: CASSVAPGSSYEQYF.